One sample yielded the 15 T cell receptor beta chains listed below, sequenced in a study of cytomegalovirus exposure and HLA in healthy donors. In the PCR, 60 Vbeta and 13 Jbeta primers were used. Data came from immunoSEQ multiplex PCR; TCRdb stores just in-frame clones and leaves some out. The sample yields 95,000 to 150,000 clones, roughly four fifths seen once. The material sequenced was PBMCs. These receptors were obtained from a middle-aged woman in good health and CMV-seropositive.

This chain joins TRBV5-6 and TRBJ2-7, with 7 bases identical to TRBD1. The CDR3 spans 15 residues. CDR1 and CDR2 (germline): SGHDT, YYEEEE. The V and J ends lost 3 bases and 5 bases, in that order; junction bases with no gene match: 11. Here the CDR3 DNA reads TGTGCCAGCAGCTCCAGTCTATTTGGGACAGACGAGCAGTACTTC. It translates to CASSSSLFGTDEQYF.

This clone has just a few counts. The chain links TRBV7-8 to TRBJ2-7; 11 nucleotides match TRBD1. The CDR3 contains 17 residues. Germline loops: CDR1 SGHVS, CDR2 FQNEAQ. V dropped 4 bases and J dropped 3; count of bases not matched to a gene: 11. CDR3 sequence: CASSWERGGTGGYEQYF. CDR3 nucleotides: TGTGCCAGCAGCTGGGAACGGGGCGGGACAGGGGGCTACGAGCAGTACTTC.

The rearrangement links TRBV6-4 to TRBJ1-2, with 12 bases matching TRBD1. From germline, CDR1 is MRHNA and CDR2 SNTAGT. The CDR3 runs 14 residues. The V gene end was trimmed by 5 bases and the J gene end by 8 bases; junction bases not matched to a gene: 6. This chain's CDR3 is CASSPGQGAEGYTF. The DNA of the CDR3 is TGTGCCAGCAGTCCGGGACAGGGGGCAGAGGGCTACACCTTC.

The chain is built from TRBV11-2 and TRBJ2-7; 10 bases line up with TRBD2. The V gene end was trimmed by 5 bases and the J gene end by 6 bases; junction bases not matched to a gene: 10. The CDR3 is 15 amino acids. CDR1 and CDR2 (germline): SGHAT, FQNNGV. The CDR3 reads CASSRPSGSSLEQYF. The CDR3 region has the DNA TGTGCCAGCAGCCGACCTAGCGGGAGTTCCCTCGAGCAGTACTTC.

This clone was recorded once. The J gene is TRBJ2-7, the V gene TRBV4-3, with 9 positions matching TRBD2. This CDR3 is built from 17 residues. In germline, CDR1 is LGHNA, CDR2 YSLEER. Losses at the gene ends were 0 bases for V and 4 bases for J; bases not matched to a gene: 10. CDR3 in DNA: TGCGCCAGCAGCCAAGAACTAGTGCGGGAGGGCCGTTACGAGCAGTACTTC. Translating it yields CASSQELVREGRYEQYF.

The rearrangement joins TRBV7-8 to TRBJ2-1; 8 bases line up with TRBD1. CDR1 and CDR2 from the germline V gene are SGHVS and FQNEAQ. There are 16 residues in the CDR3. Trimming at V came to 5 bases and at J to 2 bases, leaving 8 bases not matched to a gene. The CDR3 sequence: CASSTRTGTPYNEQFF. The CDR3 nucleotides read TGTGCCAGCAGCACACGGACAGGGACTCCCTACAATGAGCAGTTCTTC.

This chain links TRBV9 with TRBJ2-7; D gene uncertain. The germline V and J ends were trimmed by 0 bases and 4 bases, with 14 bases remaining between them. The CDR3 has 15 amino acids. From germline, CDR1 is SGDLS and CDR2 YYNGEE. CDR3 loop: CASSVEPGIAYEQYF. CDR3 coding DNA: TGTGCCAGCAGCGTAGAGCCCGGTATTGCATACGAGCAGTACTTC.

This sequence joins TRBV6-1 and TRBJ2-2, with 11 bases lining up with TRBD2. This CDR3 spans 15 amino acids. Germline CDR1 is MNHNS and CDR2 is SASEGT. The ends lost 6 bases at V and 4 bases at J; junction bases unmatched: 4. The CDR3 sequence is CASRIAGGVTGELFF. The CDR3 DNA follows: TGTGCCAGCAGGATAGCGGGAGGGGTCACCGGGGAGCTGTTTTTT.

This clone was detected only once. The chain joins TRBV6-1 to TRBJ2-7; no clear D. This CDR3 comprises 11 residues. The V end lost 7 bases, the J end lost 7 bases, and 11 bases lay between the germline ends. From germline, CDR1 is MNHNS and CDR2 SASEGT. The CDR3 DNA follows: TGTGCCAGCATCCTCGCCGGGGAGCAGTACTTC. It encodes CASILAGEQYF.

This rearrangement joins TRBV10-3 to TRBJ1-2; a weak D match, TRBD1 (6 bases). The CDR3 runs 15 residues. Germline lookup yields CDR1 ENHRY and CDR2 SYGVKD. Trimming removed 2 bases at V and 0 bases at J, with 10 bases between. CDR3 loop: CAISEGQRTNYGYTF. As DNA, the CDR3 is TGTGCCATCAGTGAGGGACAGAGGACTAACTATGGCTACACCTTC.

J is TRBJ1-6 and V is TRBV7-3; 8 positions match TRBD1. Per germline, CDR1 SGHTA and CDR2 FQGTGA. This CDR3 spans 15 amino acids. Trimming cost V 5 bases and J 7 bases; bases outside gene matches: 7. The CDR3 region is CASSPSTGENSPLHF. The CDR3 nucleotides are TGTGCCAGCAGCCCCTCGACAGGGGAAAATTCACCCCTCCACTTT.

The chain has TRBV6-5 and TRBJ2-7; D possibly corresponds to TRBD1 (6 bases). Trimming shortened V by 0 bases and J by 6 bases, and 12 bases separated the two germline ends. In germline, CDR1 is MNHEY, CDR2 SVGAGI. The CDR3 length is 14 residues. CDR3 residues: CASSYSMAGAEQYF. In nucleotides, the CDR3 is TGTGCCAGCAGTTACTCGATGGCAGGGGCCGAGCAGTACTTC.

The chain employs TRBV27 and TRBJ1-2; 8 nucleotides line up with TRBD1. J lost 4 bases, V lost 6 bases, and 13 bases had no gene match. In germline, CDR1 is MNHEY, CDR2 SMNVEV (reference sequence). The CDR3 contains 16 residues. CDR3 protein: CASSAIQGVVSYGYTF. The CDR3 DNA reads TGTGCCAGCAGCGCGATACAGGGGGTTGTCAGCTATGGCTACACCTTC.

V is TRBV13 and J is TRBJ1-2; 12 bases are shared with TRBD1. Germline V gene lookup returns CDR1 PRHDT and CDR2 FYEKMQ (reference sequence). The CDR3 covers 17 residues. V lost 5 bases, J lost 8 bases, and 15 bases stayed unmatched. The CDR3 nucleotides read TGTGCCAGCAGCCTACAAACCGGGACAGGGGGCGCAGGGGGCTACACCTTC. Translated: CASSLQTGTGGAGGYTF.

The rearrangement links TRBV6-5 to TRBJ2-3; the match to TRBD2 covers 8 bases. Germline CDR1 MNHEY, CDR2 SVGAGI. The CDR3 extends over 14 amino acids. V lost 5 bases, J lost 4 bases, and 5 bases stayed unmatched. The CDR3 DNA follows: TGTGCCAGCAGTCGGGGGGGACGGGCAGATACGCAGTATTTT. It codes for CASSRGGRADTQYF.